This T cell receptor beta chain comes out of a study of shared clonotypes between healthy human individuals. The study, taken as a whole, reports: Estimated richness values were generally larger in naive subsets than in memory subsets. Across a handful of donors, naive CD4 shared roughly 5.1%, naive CD8 approximately 3.5%, memory CD4 approximately 2.5%, memory CD8 approximately 0.4%.

Germline CDR1 reads MNHNS; CDR2 reads SASEGT. The CDR3 totals 13 residues. The ends were cut back, 6 bases at V and 6 bases at J, with 14 bases in the middle. Worth noting for this clone: The antigen is unknown.

The naive CD8 population came from CD45RO-negative cells selected for CCR7, without terminally differentiated effector memory CD45RA+ cells. Assay used: immunoSEQ multiplex PCR; TCRdb lists only in-frame clones, some missing. This sample has millions of clones, with just under 95% found just once. The sequence was collected from a man aged 18 to 29 in good health. Sequenced: naive CD8+ T cells sorted from blood. V is TRBV6-1 and J is TRBJ1-2, with D uncertain. The CDR3 sequence is CASRPLLFDGYTF. The CDR3 coding sequence is TGTGCCAGCAGGCCCCTATTGTTCGATGGCTACACCTTC.